This T cell receptor (beta chain) was profiled in a study of blood T cell repertoires in COVID-19. Libraries were prepared by immunoSEQ multiplex PCR; TCRdb keeps only in-frame clonotypes and omits some of them. Here the sample spans roughly 180,000 clones, about nine tenths being singletons. With 6 bases clipped from V and 12 bases from J, the junction kept 12 bases outside the gene matches. Germline CDR1 reads SNHLY; CDR2 reads FYNNEI. The length of the CDR3 is 15 residues. The chain uses TRBV2 and TRBJ2-1; 12 bases agree with TRBD2. The source of this sequence is a man between 65 and 79 years old with active or convalescent COVID-19. The sample was peripheral blood. DNA of the CDR3: TGTGCCAGCAGGGCCCTAGCGGGGGGGTATGAGGGGCAGTTCTTC. This sequence encodes CASRALAGGYEGQFF.